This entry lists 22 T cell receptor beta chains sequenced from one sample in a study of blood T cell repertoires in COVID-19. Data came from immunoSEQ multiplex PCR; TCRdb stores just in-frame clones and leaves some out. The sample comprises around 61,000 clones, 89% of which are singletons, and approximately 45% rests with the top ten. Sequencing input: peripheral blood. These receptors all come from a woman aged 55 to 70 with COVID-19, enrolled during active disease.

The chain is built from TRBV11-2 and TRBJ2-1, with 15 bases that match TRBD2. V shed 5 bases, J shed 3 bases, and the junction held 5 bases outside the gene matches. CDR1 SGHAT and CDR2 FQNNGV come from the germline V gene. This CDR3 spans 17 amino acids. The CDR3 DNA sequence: TGTGCCAGCAGCGGCGGGACTAGCGGGGGGAACTACAATGAGCAGTTCTTC. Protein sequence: CASSGGTSGGNYNEQFF.

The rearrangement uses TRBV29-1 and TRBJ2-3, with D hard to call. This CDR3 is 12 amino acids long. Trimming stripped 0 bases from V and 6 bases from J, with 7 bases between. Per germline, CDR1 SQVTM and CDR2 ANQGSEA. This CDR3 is CSVEDPGDTQYF. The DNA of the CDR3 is TGCAGCGTTGAAGACCCCGGGGATACGCAGTATTTT.

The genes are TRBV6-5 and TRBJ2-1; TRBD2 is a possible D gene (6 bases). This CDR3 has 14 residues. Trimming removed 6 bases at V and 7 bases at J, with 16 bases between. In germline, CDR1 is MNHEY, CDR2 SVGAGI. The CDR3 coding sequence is TGTGCCAGCAGCCTAGCGCCGACGGGGAATGAGCAGTTCTTC. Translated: CASSLAPTGNEQFF.

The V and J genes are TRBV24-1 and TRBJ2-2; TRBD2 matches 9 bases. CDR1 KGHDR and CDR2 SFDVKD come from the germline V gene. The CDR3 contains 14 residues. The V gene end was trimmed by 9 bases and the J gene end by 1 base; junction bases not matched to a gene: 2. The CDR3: CATASGKNTGELFF. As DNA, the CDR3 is TGTGCCACCGCTAGCGGGAAGAACACCGGGGAGCTGTTTTTT.

As DNA, the CDR3 is TGTGCCAGCAGCTTAGGCCAGGGTAACACCGGGGAGCTGTTTTTT. It translates to CASSLGQGNTGELFF. V usage is TRBV7-8 and J usage is TRBJ2-2; D might be TRBD1 (5 bases). V was trimmed by 1 base and J by 2 bases, leaving 8 bases between them. This CDR3 has 15 residues. Per the germline V gene, CDR1 is SGHVS and CDR2 is FQNEAQ.

CDR3 bases: TGTGCCAGCAGTTCCGTAGGACAGGGGAAGACCCAGTACTTC. This translates into CASSSVGQGKTQYF. The chain has TRBV28 and TRBJ2-5, with 9 bases fitting TRBD1. V trimming: 4 bases; J trimming: 6 bases; junction bases outside the gene matches: 6. The CDR3 covers 14 residues. Looked up from germline, CDR1 is MDHEN and CDR2 is SYDVKM.

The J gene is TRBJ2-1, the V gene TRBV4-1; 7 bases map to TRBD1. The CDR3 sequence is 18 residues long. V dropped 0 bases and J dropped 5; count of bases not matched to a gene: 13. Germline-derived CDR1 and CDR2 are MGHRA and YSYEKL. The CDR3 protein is CASSQDRGWAGGNNEQFF. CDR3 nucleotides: TGCGCCAGCAGCCAAGATAGGGGCTGGGCAGGGGGTAACAATGAGCAGTTCTTC.

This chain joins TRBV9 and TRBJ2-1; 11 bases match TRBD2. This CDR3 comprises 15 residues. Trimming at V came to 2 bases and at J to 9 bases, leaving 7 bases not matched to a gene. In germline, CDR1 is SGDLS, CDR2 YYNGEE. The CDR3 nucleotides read TGTGCCAGCAGCGTGACTAGCGGGATATATGGTGAGCAGTTCTTC. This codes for CASSVTSGIYGEQFF.

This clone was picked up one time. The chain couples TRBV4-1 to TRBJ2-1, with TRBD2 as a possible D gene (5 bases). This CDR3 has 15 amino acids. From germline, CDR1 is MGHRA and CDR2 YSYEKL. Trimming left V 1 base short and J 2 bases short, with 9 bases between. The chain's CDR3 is CASSQVSGTYNEQFF. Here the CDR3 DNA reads TGCGCCAGCAGCCAAGTGTCCGGGACCTACAATGAGCAGTTCTTC.

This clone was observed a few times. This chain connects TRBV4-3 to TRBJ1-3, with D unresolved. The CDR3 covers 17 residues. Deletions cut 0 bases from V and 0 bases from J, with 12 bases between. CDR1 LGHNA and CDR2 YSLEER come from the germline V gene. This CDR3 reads CASSQDTEVTSGNTIYF. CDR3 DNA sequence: TGCGCCAGCAGCCAAGACACAGAAGTTACCTCTGGAAACACCATATATTTT.

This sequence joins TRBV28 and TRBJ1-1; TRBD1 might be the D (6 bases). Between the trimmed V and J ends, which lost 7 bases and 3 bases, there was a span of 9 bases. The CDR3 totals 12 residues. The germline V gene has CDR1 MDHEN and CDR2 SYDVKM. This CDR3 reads CASTGGHTEAFF. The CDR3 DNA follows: TGTGCCAGCACGGGGGGCCACACTGAAGCTTTCTTT. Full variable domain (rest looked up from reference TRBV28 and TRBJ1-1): DVKVTQSSRYLVKRTGEKVFLECVQDMDHENMFWYRQDPGLGLRLIYFSYDVKMKEKGDIPEGYSVSREKKERFSLILESASTNQTSMYLCASTGGHTEAFFGQGTRLTVV.

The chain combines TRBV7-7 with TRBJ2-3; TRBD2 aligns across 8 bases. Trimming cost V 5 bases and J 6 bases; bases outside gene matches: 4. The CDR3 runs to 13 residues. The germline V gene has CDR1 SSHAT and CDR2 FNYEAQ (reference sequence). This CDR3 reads CASSPGGGDTQYF. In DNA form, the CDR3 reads TGTGCCAGCAGCCCGGGAGGGGGGGATACGCAGTATTTT.

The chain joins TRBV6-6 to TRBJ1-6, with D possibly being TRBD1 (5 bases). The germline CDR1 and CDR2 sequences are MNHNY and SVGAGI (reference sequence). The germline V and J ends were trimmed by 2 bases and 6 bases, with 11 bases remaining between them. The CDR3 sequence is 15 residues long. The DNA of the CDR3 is TGTGCCAGCAGTTACCAGGGAACAATTAATTCACCCCTCCACTTT. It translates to CASSYQGTINSPLHF.

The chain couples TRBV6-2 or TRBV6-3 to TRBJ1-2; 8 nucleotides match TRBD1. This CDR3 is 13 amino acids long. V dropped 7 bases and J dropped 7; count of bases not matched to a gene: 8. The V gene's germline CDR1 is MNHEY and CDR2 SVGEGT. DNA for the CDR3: TGTGCCAGCAACCCGACAGGGGCGAGTGGCTACACCTTC. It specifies CASNPTGASGYTF.

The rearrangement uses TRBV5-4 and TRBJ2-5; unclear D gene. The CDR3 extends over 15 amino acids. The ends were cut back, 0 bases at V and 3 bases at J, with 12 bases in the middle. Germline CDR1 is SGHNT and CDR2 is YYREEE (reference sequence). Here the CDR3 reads CASSLDPSVKETQYF. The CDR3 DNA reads TGTGCCAGCAGCTTGGACCCCAGCGTGAAAGAGACCCAGTACTTC.

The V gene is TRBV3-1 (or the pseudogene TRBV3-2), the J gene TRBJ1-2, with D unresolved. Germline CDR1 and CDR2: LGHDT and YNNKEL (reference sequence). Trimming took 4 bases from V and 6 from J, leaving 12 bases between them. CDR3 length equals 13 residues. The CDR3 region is CASSLVGQNGYTF. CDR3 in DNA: TGTGCCAGCAGCCTCGTGGGCCAGAATGGCTACACCTTC.

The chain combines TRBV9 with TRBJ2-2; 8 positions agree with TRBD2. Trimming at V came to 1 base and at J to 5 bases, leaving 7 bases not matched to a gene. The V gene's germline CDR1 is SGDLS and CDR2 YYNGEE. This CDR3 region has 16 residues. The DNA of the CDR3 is TGTGCCAGCAGCGTACACGCGGGGGGCGGGACCGGGGAGCTGTTTTTT. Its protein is CASSVHAGGGTGELFF.

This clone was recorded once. As DNA, the CDR3 is TGTGCCAGTAGTTTGGGGGAGGGGGGCAATGAGCAGTTCTTC. Amino acids: CASSLGEGGNEQFF. The V gene is TRBV19, the J gene TRBJ2-1; D is possibly TRBD2 (7 bases). The CDR3 consists of 14 residues. The germline gives CDR1 LNHDA, CDR2 SQIVND (reference sequence). V shed 5 bases and J shed 6 bases, with 14 bases lying between them.

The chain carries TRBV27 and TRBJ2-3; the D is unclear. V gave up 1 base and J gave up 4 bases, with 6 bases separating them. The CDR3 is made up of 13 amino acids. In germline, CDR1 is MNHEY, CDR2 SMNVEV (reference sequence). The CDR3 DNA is TGTGCCAGCAGTTTATACTCGCCAGATACGCAGTATTTT. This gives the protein CASSLYSPDTQYF.

The CDR3 here is CATAQGTVSNYGYTF. As DNA, the CDR3 is TGTGCCACCGCGCAGGGGACAGTATCTAACTATGGCTACACCTTC. The V call is TRBV19, the J call TRBJ1-2; 7 nucleotides agree with TRBD1. This CDR3 region has 15 residues. Germline V CDR1 and CDR2: LNHDA, SQIVND (reference sequence). V lost 10 bases and J lost 0; bases outside the gene matches: 11.

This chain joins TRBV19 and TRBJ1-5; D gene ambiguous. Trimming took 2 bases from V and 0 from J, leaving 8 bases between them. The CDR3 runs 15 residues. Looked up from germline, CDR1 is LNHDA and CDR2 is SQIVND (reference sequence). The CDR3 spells CASSIRGYSNQPQHF. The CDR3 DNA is TGTGCCAGTAGTATACGCGGTTATAGCAATCAGCCCCAGCATTTT.

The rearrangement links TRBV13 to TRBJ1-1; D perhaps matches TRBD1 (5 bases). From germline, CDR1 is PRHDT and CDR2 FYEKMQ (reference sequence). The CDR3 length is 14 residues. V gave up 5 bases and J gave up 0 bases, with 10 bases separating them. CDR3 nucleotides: TGTGCCAGCAGCCTGGGACTGGTGAACACTGAAGCTTTCTTT. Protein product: CASSLGLVNTEAFF.